The 17 T cell receptor beta chains presented below share a single source sample, sequenced in a study of blood T cell repertoires in COVID-19. Profiled with immunoSEQ multiplex PCR; TCRdb holds only in-frame clones, not every one. The table lists fewer than 400,000 clones, 80% to 90% of them singletons. The source material was PBMCs or T cells enriched from blood (not recorded which). These receptors all stem from a woman in her fifties or sixties who had recovered from COVID-19.

The chain carries TRBV27 and TRBJ2-3, with 14 nucleotides matching TRBD2. With V trimmed by 6 bases and J by 1 base, 0 bases remained unmatched. The CDR3 consists of 15 residues. The germline V gene encodes CDR1 MNHEY and CDR2 SMNVEV (reference sequence). CDR3 in DNA: TGTGCCAGCAGGGGACTAGCGGGGGGCACAGATACGCAGTATTTT. Protein product: CASRGLAGGTDTQYF.

This chain connects TRBV10-3 to TRBJ1-5; 12 nucleotides match TRBD1. Germline V lookup: CDR1 ENHRY, CDR2 SYGVKD. V trimming: 8 bases; J trimming: 4 bases; junction bases outside the gene matches: 6. The CDR3 contains 15 residues. The CDR3 DNA is TGTGCCATCGGGGGGACAGGGGGCACTAATCAGCCCCAGCATTTT. Its translation: CAIGGTGGTNQPQHF.

The rearrangement uses TRBV9 and TRBJ1-6; D perhaps matches TRBD1 (6 bases). CDR3 size: 16 residues. V gave up 0 bases and J gave up 7 bases, with 14 bases separating them. The V gene's germline CDR1 is SGDLS and CDR2 YYNGEE. In nucleotides, the CDR3 is TGTGCCAGCAGCGTAGCCGGACAGTCGGGCAATTCACCCCTCCACTTT. This sequence encodes CASSVAGQSGNSPLHF.

This sequence joins TRBV7-2 and TRBJ1-5; D is possibly TRBD1 (5 bases). Looked up from germline, CDR1 is SGHTA and CDR2 is FQGNSA. The V end lost 3 bases, the J end lost 1 base, and 10 bases lay between the germline ends. The CDR3 loop spans 15 amino acids. In DNA, the CDR3 is TGTGCCAGCAGCTTGCAGGGACTGAGCAATCAGCCCCAGCATTTT. The encoded protein is CASSLQGLSNQPQHF.

This chain uses TRBV12-3 or TRBV12-4 with TRBJ2-5; 7 bases match TRBD1. V was clipped by 5 bases and J by 2 bases; unmatched bases: 2. The CDR3 has 13 residues. The CDR3 region is CASSPGQQETQYF. The CDR3 region has the DNA TGTGCCAGCAGTCCGGGACAGCAAGAGACCCAGTACTTC.

The count of this clone is one. The chain recombines TRBV4-1 with TRBJ1-5; 7 bases line up with TRBD1. Germline CDR1 is MGHRA and CDR2 is YSYEKL. The junction had 11 bases not matched to a gene; V was cut back by 5 bases and J by 4 bases. The CDR3 is 16 residues long. The CDR3 spells CASSASYRGWNQPQHF. Written as DNA, the CDR3 is TGCGCCAGCAGCGCATCGTACAGGGGCTGGAATCAGCCCCAGCATTTT.

This rearrangement joins TRBV3-1 (or the pseudogene TRBV3-2) to TRBJ1-4, with a possible D match to TRBD1 (6 bases). The CDR3 loop spans 16 amino acids. In germline, CDR1 is LGHDT, CDR2 YNNKEL (reference sequence). Trimming cost V 0 bases and J 8 bases, with 16 bases left between them. CDR3 amino acids: CASSQEGAGAREKLFF. The CDR3 nucleotides read TGTGCCAGCAGCCAAGAGGGGGCGGGGGCCCGGGAAAAACTGTTTTTT.

The V and J genes are TRBV15 and TRBJ2-2; the D gene is possibly TRBD1 (6 bases). V shed 5 bases and J shed 5 bases, with 15 bases lying between them. CDR3 length equals 15 residues. Germline V gene lookup returns CDR1 LNHNV and CDR2 YYDKDF (reference sequence). DNA of the CDR3: TGTGCCACCAGCGAGGGGGACCGAAGGACCGGGGAGCTGTTTTTT. Protein product: CATSEGDRRTGELFF.

The rearrangement joins TRBV28 to TRBJ2-7, with no clear D. Germline V gene lookup returns CDR1 MDHEN and CDR2 SYDVKM. Trimming took 5 bases from V and 7 from J, leaving 18 bases between them. The CDR3 totals 14 residues. The CDR3 spells CASSPFLDTEEQYF. CDR3 nucleotides: TGTGCCAGCAGTCCATTCCTTGATACCGAGGAGCAGTACTTC.

This rearrangement joins TRBV30 to TRBJ1-4; 11 bases are a match to TRBD1. V lost 5 bases, J lost 7 bases, and 0 bases stayed unmatched. This CDR3 region has 12 residues. Germline CDR1 reads GTSNPN; CDR2 reads SVGIG (reference sequence). CDR3 nucleotides: TGTGCCTGGGGACAGGGGGCTGAAAAACTGTTTTTT. Residues: CAWGQGAEKLFF.

This sequence joins TRBV11-2 and TRBJ2-3; D is perhaps TRBD2 (6 bases). The germline V gene encodes CDR1 SGHAT and CDR2 FQNNGV. This CDR3 is 13 amino acids long. The germline V and J ends were trimmed by 5 bases and 3 bases, with 9 bases remaining between them. The CDR3 spells CASSLGGTDTQYF. Written as DNA, the CDR3 is TGTGCCAGCAGCCTTGGGGGGACAGATACGCAGTATTTT. Looking up the rest from reference TRBV11-2 and TRBJ2-3 gives the full variable domain: EAGVAQSPRYKIIEKRQSVAFWCNPISGHATLYWYQQILGQGPKLLIQFQNNGVVDDSQLPKDRFSAERLKGVDSTLKIQPAKLEDSAVYLCASSLGGTDTQYFGPGTRLTVL.

CDR3 sequence (DNA): TGTGCCAGCTCACCAAGGTTTGGGTCTCTAGGCACTGAAGCTTTCTTT. It encodes CASSPRFGSLGTEAFF. V and J are TRBV18 and TRBJ1-1; no firm D call. CDR1 is KGHSH, CDR2 LQKENI, per germline. The V and J ends lost 2 bases and 4 bases respectively, with 17 bases between them. The CDR3 consists of 16 residues.

V gene TRBV4-2 combines with J gene TRBJ2-3; TRBD2 agrees at 9 bases. The CDR3 has 15 amino acids. Trimming cost V 2 bases and J 9 bases; bases outside gene matches: 9. Germline values: CDR1 LGHNA, CDR2 YNFKEQ. The CDR3 spells CASSQPRGGQGTQYF. The CDR3 DNA reads as TGTGCCAGCAGCCAACCGCGGGGGGGCCAAGGAACGCAGTATTTT.

Written as DNA, the CDR3 is TGTGCCAGCAGCCCGGAGGGGGGGTGGTCCTCCTACAATGAGCAGTTCTTC. Its translation: CASSPEGGWSSYNEQFF. The chain has TRBV5-4 and TRBJ2-1, with a tentative D call TRBD2 (7 bases). Germline CDR1 is SGHNT and CDR2 is YYREEE (reference sequence). This CDR3 is built from 17 residues. Trimming removed 4 bases from V and 0 bases from J, with 17 bases in between. Together with reference TRBV5-4 and TRBJ2-1, the CDR3 gives the full variable domain: ETGVTQSPTHLIKTRGQQVTLRCSSQSGHNTVSWYQQALGQGPQFIFQYYREEENGRGNFPPRFSGLQFPNYSSELNVNALELDDSALYLCASSPEGGWSSYNEQFFGPGTRLTVL.

The rearrangement joins TRBV5-1 to TRBJ1-1; 7 nucleotides line up with TRBD1. The CDR3 runs to 15 residues. Germline V lookup: CDR1 SGHRS, CDR2 YFSETQ. The J segment lost 0 bases and the V segment lost 4 bases, leaving 6 bases of the junction unmatched. CDR3 coding DNA: TGCGCCAGCAGCGGGACAGAGTCCGTGAACACTGAAGCTTTCTTT. It is translated as CASSGTESVNTEAFF.

The chain uses TRBV21-1 and TRBJ1-3; TRBD1 reflects the table's D call only, with no check against the DNA. TRBV21-1 is tagged as a pseudogene. This CDR3 is built from 16 residues. The CDR3 protein is CASSISDRTSGNTIYF. DNA for the CDR3: TGTGCCAGCAGCATATCCGACAGGACCTCTGGAAACACCATATATTTT.

The chain carries TRBV27 and TRBJ2-7; tentatively, D is TRBD1 (5 bases). This CDR3 region has 13 residues. V gave up 3 bases and J gave up 4 bases, with 10 bases separating them. Germline loops: CDR1 MNHEY, CDR2 SMNVEV (reference sequence). The CDR3 coding sequence is TGTGCCAGCAGTTTTCAGGGTCCATACGAGCAGTACTTC. Translation gives CASSFQGPYEQYF.